This TCR beta chain was captured in a study of T cells in Graves' hyperthyroidism and ophthalmopathy. CDR3 size: 15 residues. V was pared by 2 bases and J by 1 base, with 9 bases between. The germline V gene encodes CDR1 MNHNS and CDR2 SASEGT. Criteria for exclusion of patients were uncontrolled infection, other autoimmune disease, pregnancy or lactation. Clinical symptoms, serum thyroxine and TRAb, thyroid ultrasound and orbital computed tomography together formed the diagnostic basis. PBMCs were obtained from approximately 9.2 ml fresh peripheral blood. RNA transcripts gave rise to amplified TCR beta CDR3 regions. During a first-round RT-PCR of the TCR CDR3, the HTBI primer set was used. Each CDR3 protein is one row after TCRdb ran MiXCR on the multiplex PCR reads. The sample lists around 350,000 distinct CDR3 sequences, 25% occurring once.

The receptor was isolated from a man in his fifties or sixties with Graves' hyperthyroidism. This sequence joins TRBV6-1 and TRBJ2-1; no reliable D call. The sample was blood. As DNA, the CDR3 is TGTGCCAGCAGTGAAAGTAGAGCGTCCTACAATGAGCAGTTCTTC. It specifies CASSESRASYNEQFF.